This TCR beta chain was found in a study of blood T cells in healthy people across ages. As for the study in general: In model experiments, template switching was able to capture about one barcoded beta molecule for every two T cells that were present.

A second PCR, run for about 6 to 12 cycles, used a sample-barcoded 5' primer plus a J-beta primer mix. TCRdb fed the 5' RACE reads into MiXCR, producing one record per CDR3 protein. The table includes about 1.5 million distinct CDR3 sequences, 42% detected once. V gave up 0 bases and J gave up 0 bases, with 9 bases separating them. CDR3 length: 14 residues. CDR1 and CDR2 (germline): DFQATT, SNEGSKA (reference sequence). This TCR was recovered from a woman aged 18-30 years in good health. This sequence joins TRBV20-1 and TRBJ2-7, with D maybe TRBD2 (6 bases). Input material: blood. The CDR3 region has the DNA TGCAGTGCTAGAGAGAGCGGGCTCTCCTACGAGCAGTACTTC. Residues: CSARESGLSYEQYF.